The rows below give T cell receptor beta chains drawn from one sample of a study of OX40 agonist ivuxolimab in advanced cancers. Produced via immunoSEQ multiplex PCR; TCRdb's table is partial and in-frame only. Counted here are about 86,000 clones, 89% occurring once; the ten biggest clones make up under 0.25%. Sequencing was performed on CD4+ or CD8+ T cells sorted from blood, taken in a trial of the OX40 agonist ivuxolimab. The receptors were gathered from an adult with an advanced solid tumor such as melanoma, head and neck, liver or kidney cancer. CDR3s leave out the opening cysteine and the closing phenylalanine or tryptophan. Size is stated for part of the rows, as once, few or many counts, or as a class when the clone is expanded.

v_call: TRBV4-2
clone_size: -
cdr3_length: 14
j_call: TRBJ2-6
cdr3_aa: ASRDRAAPGANVLT

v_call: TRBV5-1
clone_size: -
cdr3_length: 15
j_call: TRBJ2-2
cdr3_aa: ASSLAAGGSNTGELF

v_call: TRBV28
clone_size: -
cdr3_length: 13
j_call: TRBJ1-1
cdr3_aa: ASSYLGPSGTEAF

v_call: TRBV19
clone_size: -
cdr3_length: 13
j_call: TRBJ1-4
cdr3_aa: ASSIGGETNEKLF

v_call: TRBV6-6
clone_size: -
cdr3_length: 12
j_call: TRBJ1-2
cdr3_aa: ASSYGAGFFGYT

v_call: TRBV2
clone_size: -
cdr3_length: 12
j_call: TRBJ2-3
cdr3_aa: ASSDTGNTDTQY

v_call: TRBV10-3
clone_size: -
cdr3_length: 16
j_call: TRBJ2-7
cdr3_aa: AISESGRAGTRSYEQY

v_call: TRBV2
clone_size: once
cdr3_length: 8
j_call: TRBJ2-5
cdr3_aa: ASSEETQY

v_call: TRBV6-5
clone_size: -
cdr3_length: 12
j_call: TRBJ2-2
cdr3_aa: ASTSRVFTGELF

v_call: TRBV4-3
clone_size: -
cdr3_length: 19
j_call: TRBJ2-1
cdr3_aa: ASSQYQRGPSGVDFENEQF

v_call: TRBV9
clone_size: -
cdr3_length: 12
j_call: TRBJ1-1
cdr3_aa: ASSVDAEYTEAF

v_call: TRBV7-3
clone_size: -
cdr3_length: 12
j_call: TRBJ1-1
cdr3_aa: ASSPGGQMTEAF

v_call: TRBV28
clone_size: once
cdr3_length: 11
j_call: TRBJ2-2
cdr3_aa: ASSLKGTGELF

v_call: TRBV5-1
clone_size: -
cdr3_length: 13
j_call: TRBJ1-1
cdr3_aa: ASSLVGWQAAEAF

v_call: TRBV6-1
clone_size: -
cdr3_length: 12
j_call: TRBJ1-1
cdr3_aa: ASSEALRRAEAF

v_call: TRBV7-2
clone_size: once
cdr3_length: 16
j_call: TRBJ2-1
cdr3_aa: ASSLAPGLAGGRNEQF

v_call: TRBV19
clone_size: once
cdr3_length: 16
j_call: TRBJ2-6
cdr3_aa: ASSPRDRGRSGANVLT

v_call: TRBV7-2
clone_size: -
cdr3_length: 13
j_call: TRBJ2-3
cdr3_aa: ASSRRTSVPDTQY

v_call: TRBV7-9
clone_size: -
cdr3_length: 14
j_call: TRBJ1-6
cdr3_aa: ASSPLPGQGNSPLH

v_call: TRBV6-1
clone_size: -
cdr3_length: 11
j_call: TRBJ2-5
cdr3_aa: ASIPGLGETQY

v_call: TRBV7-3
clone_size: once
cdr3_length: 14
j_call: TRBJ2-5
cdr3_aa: ASSPRGGLAAETQY

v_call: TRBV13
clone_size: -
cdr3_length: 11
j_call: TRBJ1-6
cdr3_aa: ASREALNSPLH

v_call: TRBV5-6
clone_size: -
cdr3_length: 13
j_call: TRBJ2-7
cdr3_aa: ASTTRMGSGWEQY

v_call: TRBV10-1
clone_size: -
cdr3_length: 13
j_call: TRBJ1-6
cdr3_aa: ASSGAGHYNSPLH

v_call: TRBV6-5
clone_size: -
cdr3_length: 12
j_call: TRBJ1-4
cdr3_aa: ASSRQLGNEKLF

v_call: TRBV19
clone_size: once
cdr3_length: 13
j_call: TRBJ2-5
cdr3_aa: ASSISRGYQETQY

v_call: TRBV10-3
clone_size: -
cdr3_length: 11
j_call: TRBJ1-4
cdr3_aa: AISAGADEKLF

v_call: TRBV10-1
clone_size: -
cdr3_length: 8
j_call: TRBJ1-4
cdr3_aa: ARTHEKLF

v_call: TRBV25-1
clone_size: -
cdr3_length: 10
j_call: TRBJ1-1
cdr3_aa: ASSSHTSEAF

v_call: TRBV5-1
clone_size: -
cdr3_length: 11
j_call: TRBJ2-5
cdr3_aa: ASSWDSQETQY

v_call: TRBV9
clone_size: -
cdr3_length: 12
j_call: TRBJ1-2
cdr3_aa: ASSVTEYNYGYT

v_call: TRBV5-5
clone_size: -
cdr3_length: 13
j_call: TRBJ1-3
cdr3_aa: ASSLQGGLGNTIY

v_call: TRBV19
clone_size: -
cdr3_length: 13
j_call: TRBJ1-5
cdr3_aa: ASTAGSGPYQPQH

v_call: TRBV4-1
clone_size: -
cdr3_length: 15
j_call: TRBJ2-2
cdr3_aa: ASSQEGRAMNTGELF

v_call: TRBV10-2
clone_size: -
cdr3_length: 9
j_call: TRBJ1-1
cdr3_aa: ASRRETEAF

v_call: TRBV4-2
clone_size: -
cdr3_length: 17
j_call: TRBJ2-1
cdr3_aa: ASSQGPHIPGQGLGEQF

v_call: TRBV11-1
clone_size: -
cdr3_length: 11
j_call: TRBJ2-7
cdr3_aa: ASSYTTYYEQY

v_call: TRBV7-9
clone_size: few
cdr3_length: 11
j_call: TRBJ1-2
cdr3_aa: ASSFGGTGGHT

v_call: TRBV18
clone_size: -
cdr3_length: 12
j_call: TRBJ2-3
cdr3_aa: ASSLGPATDTQY

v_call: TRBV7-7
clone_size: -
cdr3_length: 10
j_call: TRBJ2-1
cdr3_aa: ASSPDRGEQF

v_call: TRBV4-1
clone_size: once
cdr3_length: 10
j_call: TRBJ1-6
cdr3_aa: ASSLPYSPLH

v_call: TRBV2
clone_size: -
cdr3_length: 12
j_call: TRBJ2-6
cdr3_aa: ASSYLSGANVLT

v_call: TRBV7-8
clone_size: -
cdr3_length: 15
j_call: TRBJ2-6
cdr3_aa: ASSLLNSISGANVLT

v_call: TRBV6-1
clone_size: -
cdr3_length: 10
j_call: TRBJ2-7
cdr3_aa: ASSGWTESAY

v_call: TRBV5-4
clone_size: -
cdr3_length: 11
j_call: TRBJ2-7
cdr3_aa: ASSLAGSYEQY

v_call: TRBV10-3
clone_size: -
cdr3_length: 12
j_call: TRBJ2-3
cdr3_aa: ATLPRGGADTQY

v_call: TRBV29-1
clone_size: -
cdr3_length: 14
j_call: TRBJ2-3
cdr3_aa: SVLGTSGASTDTQY

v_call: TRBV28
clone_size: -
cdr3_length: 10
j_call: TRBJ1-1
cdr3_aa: ASSLRVTEAF

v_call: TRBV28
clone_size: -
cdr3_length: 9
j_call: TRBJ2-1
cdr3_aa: ASSLEDEQF

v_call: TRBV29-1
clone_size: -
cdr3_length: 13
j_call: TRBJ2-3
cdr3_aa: SVIGQGTGTDTQY

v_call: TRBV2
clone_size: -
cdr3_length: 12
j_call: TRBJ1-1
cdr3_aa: ASSRLDRDTEAF

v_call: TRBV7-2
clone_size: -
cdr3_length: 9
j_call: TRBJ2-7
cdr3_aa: ASSFSNEQY

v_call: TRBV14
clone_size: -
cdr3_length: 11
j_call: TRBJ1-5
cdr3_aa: ASSQTVNQPQH

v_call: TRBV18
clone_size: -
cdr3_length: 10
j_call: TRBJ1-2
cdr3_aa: ASSPGQAGYT

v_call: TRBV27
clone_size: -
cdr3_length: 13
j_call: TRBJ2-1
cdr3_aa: ASSPTQSSYNEQF

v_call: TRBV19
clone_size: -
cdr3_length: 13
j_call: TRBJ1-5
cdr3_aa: ASSIIRGAGQPQH

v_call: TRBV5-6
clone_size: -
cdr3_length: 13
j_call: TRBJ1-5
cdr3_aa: ASSFTGTGYQPQH

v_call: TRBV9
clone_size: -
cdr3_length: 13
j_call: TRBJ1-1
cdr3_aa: ASSEQGAGGTEAF

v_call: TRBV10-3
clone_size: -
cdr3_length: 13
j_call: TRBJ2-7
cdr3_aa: ATKRTGVFSYEQY